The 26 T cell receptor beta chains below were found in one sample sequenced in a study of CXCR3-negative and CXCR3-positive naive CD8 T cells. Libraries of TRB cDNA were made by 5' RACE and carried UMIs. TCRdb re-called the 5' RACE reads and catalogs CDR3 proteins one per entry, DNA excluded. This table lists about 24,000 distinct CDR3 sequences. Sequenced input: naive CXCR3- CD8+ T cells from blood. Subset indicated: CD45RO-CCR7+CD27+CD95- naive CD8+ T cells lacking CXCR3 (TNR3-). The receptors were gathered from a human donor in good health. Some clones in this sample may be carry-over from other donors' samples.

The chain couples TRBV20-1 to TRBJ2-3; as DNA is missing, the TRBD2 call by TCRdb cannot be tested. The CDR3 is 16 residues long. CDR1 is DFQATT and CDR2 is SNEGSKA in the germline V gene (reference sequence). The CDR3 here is CSARDMGGYVTDTQYF.

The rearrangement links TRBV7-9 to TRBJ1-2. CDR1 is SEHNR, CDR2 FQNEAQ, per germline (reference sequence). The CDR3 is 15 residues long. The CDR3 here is CASSGPMQANYGYTF.

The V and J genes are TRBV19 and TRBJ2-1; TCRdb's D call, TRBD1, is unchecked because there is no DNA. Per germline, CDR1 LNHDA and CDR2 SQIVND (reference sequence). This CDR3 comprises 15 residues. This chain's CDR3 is CASTPGQGLLNEQFF.

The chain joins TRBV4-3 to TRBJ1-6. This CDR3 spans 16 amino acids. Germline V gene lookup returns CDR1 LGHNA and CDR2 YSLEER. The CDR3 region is CASSQDRSSYNSPLHF.

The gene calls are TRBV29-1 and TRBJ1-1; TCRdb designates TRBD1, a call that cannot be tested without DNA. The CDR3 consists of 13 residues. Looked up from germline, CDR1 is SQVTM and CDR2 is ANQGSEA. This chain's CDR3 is CSVLSAGHTEAFF. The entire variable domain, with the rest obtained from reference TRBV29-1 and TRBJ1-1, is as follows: SAVISQKPSRDICQRGTSLTIQCQVDSQVTMMFWYRQQPGQSLTLIATANQGSEATYESGFVIDKFPISRPNLTFSTLTVSNMSPEDSSIYLCSVLSAGHTEAFFGQGTRLTVV.

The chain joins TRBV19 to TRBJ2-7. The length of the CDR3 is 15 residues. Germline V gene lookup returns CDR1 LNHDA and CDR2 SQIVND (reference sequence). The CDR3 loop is CASSIAPSLSYEQYF.

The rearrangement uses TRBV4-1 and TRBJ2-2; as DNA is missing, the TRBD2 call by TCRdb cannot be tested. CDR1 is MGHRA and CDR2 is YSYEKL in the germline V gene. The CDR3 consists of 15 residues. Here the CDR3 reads CASSQDGTTAGELFF.

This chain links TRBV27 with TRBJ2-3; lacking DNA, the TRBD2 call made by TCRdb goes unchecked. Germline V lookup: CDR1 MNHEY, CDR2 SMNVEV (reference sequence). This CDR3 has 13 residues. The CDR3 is CATQAGVGDTQYF.

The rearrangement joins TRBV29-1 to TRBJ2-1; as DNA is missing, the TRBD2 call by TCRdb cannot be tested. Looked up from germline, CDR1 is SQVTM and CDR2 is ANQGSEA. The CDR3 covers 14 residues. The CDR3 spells CSVDRDFGYNEQFF.

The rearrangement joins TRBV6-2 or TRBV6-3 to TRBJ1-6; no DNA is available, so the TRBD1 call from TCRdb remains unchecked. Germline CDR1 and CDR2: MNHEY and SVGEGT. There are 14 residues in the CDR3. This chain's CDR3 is CASSTGPPVSPLHF.

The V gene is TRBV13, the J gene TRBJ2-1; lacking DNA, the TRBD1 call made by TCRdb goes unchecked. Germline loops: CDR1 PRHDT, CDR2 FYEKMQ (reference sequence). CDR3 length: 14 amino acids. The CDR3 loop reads CASSARGAQNEQFF.

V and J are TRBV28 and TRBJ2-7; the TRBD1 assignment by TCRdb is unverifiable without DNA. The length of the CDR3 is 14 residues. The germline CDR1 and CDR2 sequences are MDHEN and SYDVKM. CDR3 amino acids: CASSPPTGWYEQYF.

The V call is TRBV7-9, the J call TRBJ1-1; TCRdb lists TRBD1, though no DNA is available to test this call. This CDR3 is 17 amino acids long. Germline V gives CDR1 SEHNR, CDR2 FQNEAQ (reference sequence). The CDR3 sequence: CASHYVEGVGENTEAFF.

The CDR3 sequence: CASSLGGGGSYNEQFF. The chain employs TRBV7-6 and TRBJ2-1; TCRdb's D gene call, TRBD2, goes unchecked for lack of DNA. This CDR3 is built from 16 residues. Germline V lookup: CDR1 SGHVS, CDR2 FNYEAQ.

The CDR3 here is CSVVTGTSVAGELFF. The chain links TRBV29-1 to TRBJ2-2; as DNA is missing, the TRBD2 call by TCRdb cannot be tested. This CDR3 spans 15 amino acids. Per the germline V gene, CDR1 is SQVTM and CDR2 is ANQGSEA.

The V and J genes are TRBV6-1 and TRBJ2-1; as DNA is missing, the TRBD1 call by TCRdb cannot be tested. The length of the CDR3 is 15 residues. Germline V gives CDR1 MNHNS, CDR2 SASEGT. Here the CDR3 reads CASSELKQGGHEQFF.

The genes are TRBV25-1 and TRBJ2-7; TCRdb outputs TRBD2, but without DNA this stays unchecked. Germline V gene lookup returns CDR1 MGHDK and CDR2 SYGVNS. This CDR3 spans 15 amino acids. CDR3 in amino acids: CASSERGAPTYEQYF.

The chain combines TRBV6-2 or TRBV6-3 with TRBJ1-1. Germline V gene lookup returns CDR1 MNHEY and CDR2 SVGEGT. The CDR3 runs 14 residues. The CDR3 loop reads CASLQHRGWTEAFF.

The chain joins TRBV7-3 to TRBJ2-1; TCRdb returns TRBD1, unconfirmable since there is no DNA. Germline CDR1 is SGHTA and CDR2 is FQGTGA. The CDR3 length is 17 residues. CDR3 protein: CASSRTPPGQDFNEQFF.

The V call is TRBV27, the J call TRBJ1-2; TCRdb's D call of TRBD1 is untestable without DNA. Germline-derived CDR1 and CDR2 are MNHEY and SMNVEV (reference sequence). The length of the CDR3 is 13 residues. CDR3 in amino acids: CASSGDRVYGYTF.

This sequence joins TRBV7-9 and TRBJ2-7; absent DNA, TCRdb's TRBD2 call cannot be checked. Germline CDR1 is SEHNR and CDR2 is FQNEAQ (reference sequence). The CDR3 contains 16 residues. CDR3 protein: CASSLGGGSYSYEQYF.

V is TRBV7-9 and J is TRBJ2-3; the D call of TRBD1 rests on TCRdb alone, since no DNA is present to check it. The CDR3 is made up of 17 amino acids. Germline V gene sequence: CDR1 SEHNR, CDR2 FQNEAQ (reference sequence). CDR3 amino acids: CASSSWPLQTSTDTQYF.

The CDR3 reads CASSYGPIYGGKNEQFF. The chain uses TRBV6-2 or TRBV6-3 and TRBJ2-1; TCRdb gives TRBD1 as the D gene, but with no DNA this cannot be confirmed. Looked up from germline, CDR1 is MNHEY and CDR2 is SVGEGT. The CDR3 is made up of 17 amino acids.

CDR3 in amino acids: CASGLVPTLGGSYNSPLHF. The chain recombines TRBV12-5 with TRBJ1-6. The CDR3 runs 19 residues. Germline CDR1 and CDR2: LGHNT and FRNRAP.

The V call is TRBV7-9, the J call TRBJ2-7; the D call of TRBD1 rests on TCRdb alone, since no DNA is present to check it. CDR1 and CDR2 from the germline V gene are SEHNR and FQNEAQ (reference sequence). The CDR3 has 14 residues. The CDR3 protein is CASSGGASANEQYF. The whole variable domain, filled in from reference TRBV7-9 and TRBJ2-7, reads DTGVSQNPRHKITKRGQNVTFRCDPISEHNRLYWYRQTLGQGPEFLTYFQNEAQLEKSRLLSDRFSAERPKGSFSTLEIQRTEQGDSAMYLCASSGGASANEQYFGPGTRLTVT.

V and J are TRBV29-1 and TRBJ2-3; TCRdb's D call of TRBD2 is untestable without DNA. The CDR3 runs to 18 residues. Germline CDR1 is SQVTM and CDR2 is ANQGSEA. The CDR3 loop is CSVPRGENPKPSTDTQYF.